This entry lists 16 T cell receptor beta chains sequenced from one sample in a study of Ad26.COV2.S vaccination and SARS-CoV-2 variants. Treatment meaning: around 19 received Ad26.COV2.S at low or high dose, single or two shots; five or six received placebo; per-sample allocation not given. It was on day 63 after the first vaccine or placebo injection that samples were taken. Repertoires were generated with immunoSEQ multiplex PCR, while TCRdb's copy carries only in-frame clones and drops some. The sample consists of roughly 330,000 clones, roughly 90% of them appearing once. The sequenced sample was peripheral blood, obtained in a trial of Ad26.COV2.S vaccine versus placebo. These receptors were collected from a person aged 18 to 65 who received the Ad26.COV2.S COVID-19 vaccine or a placebo.

This chain joins TRBV18 and TRBJ2-3; 9 bases map to TRBD1. This CDR3 has 17 amino acids. The germline V gene has CDR1 KGHSH and CDR2 LQKENI. J gave up 5 bases and V 3 bases, and 12 bases lay outside the gene matches. The CDR3 nucleotides are TGTGCCAGCTCACCGGGGACAGGGCGTATGTTAGGAGATACGCAGTATTTT. Encoded protein: CASSPGTGRMLGDTQYF.

The rearrangement uses TRBV27 and TRBJ2-3; 8 bases match TRBD1. J was trimmed by 1 base and V by 3 bases; bases with no gene match: 6. This CDR3 spans 16 amino acids. Germline V gene sequence: CDR1 MNHEY, CDR2 SMNVEV (reference sequence). CDR3 protein: CASSFQGAGGTDTQYF. Written as DNA, the CDR3 is TGTGCCAGCAGTTTTCAGGGGGCAGGGGGCACAGATACGCAGTATTTT.

This chain uses TRBV28 with TRBJ1-3, with TRBD1 as a possible D gene (5 bases). The CDR3 consists of 16 residues. Germline loops: CDR1 MDHEN, CDR2 SYDVKM. Trimming shortened V by 7 bases and J by 0 bases, and 16 bases separated the two germline ends. This chain's CDR3 is CASTEATVSSGNTIYF. The DNA for the CDR3 is TGTGCCAGCACGGAAGCGACAGTCAGCTCTGGAAACACCATATATTTT. Looking up the rest from reference TRBV28 and TRBJ1-3 gives the full variable domain: DVKVTQSSRYLVKRTGEKVFLECVQDMDHENMFWYRQDPGLGLRLIYFSYDVKMKEKGDIPEGYSVSREKKERFSLILESASTNQTSMYLCASTEATVSSGNTIYFGEGSWLTVV.

The rearrangement links TRBV4-3 to TRBJ1-1; TRBD1 matches 8 bases. Germline lookup yields CDR1 LGHNA and CDR2 YSLEER. V was pared by 0 bases and J by 3 bases, with 3 bases of the junction left unmatched. The CDR3 sequence is 15 residues long. CDR3 sequence reads: CASSQEQGVHTEAFF. The CDR3 DNA reads TGCGCCAGCAGCCAAGAACAGGGGGTCCACACTGAAGCTTTCTTT.

CDR3 sequence (DNA): TGTGCCAGCAGTACGGCCCATGAGCAGTTCTTC. Translation gives CASSTAHEQFF. The rearrangement uses TRBV28 and TRBJ2-1; D is ambiguous. V lost 5 bases and J 8 bases, leaving 7 bases between the germline ends. Germline V gene data show CDR1 as MDHEN and CDR2 as SYDVKM. The CDR3 loop spans 11 amino acids.

In its sample, this clone was seen a few times. The chain links TRBV19 to TRBJ1-5, with D tentatively TRBD1 (6 bases). The CDR3 totals 15 residues. The ends were cut back, 5 bases at V and 6 bases at J, with 17 bases in the middle. From germline, CDR1 is LNHDA and CDR2 SQIVND (reference sequence). CDR3 sequence reads: CASSSLAGVGQPQHF. CDR3 in DNA: TGTGCCAGTAGTTCACTCGCAGGGGTCGGTCAGCCCCAGCATTTT.

V usage is TRBV24-1 and J usage is TRBJ2-2; TRBD1 aligns across 10 bases. Per the germline V gene, CDR1 is KGHDR and CDR2 is SFDVKD. CDR3 length equals 18 residues. Losses at the gene ends were 3 bases for V and 6 bases for J; bases not matched to a gene: 12. CDR3 bases: TGTGCCACCAGTGATACATACGGGACAGGGGAAACGGCCGGGGAGCTGTTTTTT. It specifies CATSDTYGTGETAGELFF.

The V and J genes are TRBV6-2 or TRBV6-3 and TRBJ2-1, with D perhaps TRBD2 (7 bases). Trimming cost V 2 bases and J 8 bases, with 13 bases left between them. The CDR3 extends over 14 amino acids. Germline CDR1 and CDR2: MNHEY and SVGEGT. The CDR3 protein is CASSYEGGIHEQFF. DNA for the CDR3: TGTGCCAGCAGTTACGAGGGGGGGATTCATGAGCAGTTCTTC.

Only one count was recorded for this clone. This chain links TRBV4-3 with TRBJ2-3; D remains unclear. V lost 2 bases, J lost 0 bases, and 9 bases lay in between. The CDR3 has 15 amino acids. Germline lookup yields CDR1 LGHNA and CDR2 YSLEER. CDR3 sequence reads: CASSQSRISTDTQYF. The CDR3 DNA reads as TGCGCCAGCAGCCAAAGCCGAATAAGCACAGATACGCAGTATTTT.

This clone was observed once. This chain joins TRBV5-6 and TRBJ2-1, with D tentatively TRBD1 (5 bases). Germline V CDR1 and CDR2: SGHDT, YYEEEE. The CDR3 length is 14 residues. Trimming took 3 bases from V and 2 from J, leaving 9 bases between them. CDR3 in amino acids: CASSYDSAYNEQFF. The CDR3 DNA reads TGTGCCAGCAGCTACGACAGCGCCTACAATGAGCAGTTCTTC.

This clone appeared a single time. The chain links TRBV7-9 to TRBJ2-1; 11 bases map to TRBD1. The CDR3 consists of 17 residues. The V and J ends lost 4 bases and 0 bases, in that order; junction bases with no gene match: 5. Germline V lookup: CDR1 SEHNR, CDR2 FQNEAQ (reference sequence). CDR3 in amino acids: CASSSSDRGPSYNEQFF. The CDR3 DNA is TGTGCCAGCAGCTCCTCGGACAGGGGGCCCTCCTACAATGAGCAGTTCTTC.

This chain connects TRBV7-9 to TRBJ1-2; D is unresolved. V lost 1 base and J lost 4, with 13 bases in between. CDR3 length: 15 residues. The germline CDR1 and CDR2 sequences are SEHNR and FQNEAQ (reference sequence). The CDR3 DNA is TGTGCCAGCAGCTTAGGACACATCTCAATCTATGGCTACACCTTC. Translating gives CASSLGHISIYGYTF. Full variable domain (missing parts from reference TRBV7-9 and TRBJ1-2): DTGVSQNPRHKITKRGQNVTFRCDPISEHNRLYWYRQTLGQGPEFLTYFQNEAQLEKSRLLSDRFSAERPKGSFSTLEIQRTEQGDSAMYLCASSLGHISIYGYTFGSGTRLTVV.

V and J are TRBV7-9 and TRBJ2-3, with 8 bases lining up with TRBD2. The germline gives CDR1 SEHNR, CDR2 FQNEAQ (reference sequence). V lost 3 bases and J lost 2; bases outside the gene matches: 7. The CDR3 runs 16 residues. CDR3 region: CASSFLAGGLTDTQYF. CDR3 DNA sequence: TGTGCCAGCAGCTTCCTGGCGGGAGGCCTCACAGATACGCAGTATTTT.

This chain joins TRBV6-4 and TRBJ1-2; 7 nucleotides line up with TRBD1. The germline V gene has CDR1 MRHNA and CDR2 SNTAGT. The ends lost 0 bases at V and 3 bases at J; junction bases unmatched: 1. The length of the CDR3 is 14 residues. The CDR3 DNA sequence: TGTGCCAGCAGTGACTCCGGGACAGACTATGGCTACACCTTC. It yields the protein CASSDSGTDYGYTF.

This chain links TRBV4-1 with TRBJ2-1; 7 nucleotides line up with TRBD2. This CDR3 spans 15 amino acids. J was trimmed by 6 bases and V by 3 bases; bases with no gene match: 8. Germline lookup yields CDR1 MGHRA and CDR2 YSYEKL. In nucleotides, the CDR3 is TGCGCCAGCAGCCATTCCCGGGGAGGGGCCAATGAGCAGTTCTTC. Amino acids: CASSHSRGGANEQFF.

This clone was counted a single time. The chain uses TRBV30 and TRBJ1-2, with no clear D. Germline CDR1 GTSNPN, CDR2 SVGIG (reference sequence). The CDR3 has 16 amino acids. V dropped 0 bases and J dropped 0 bases, with 14 bases sitting between them. The CDR3 nucleotides are TGTGCCTGGAGTGTTGGTCTGGCAGCAGCTAACTATGGCTACACCTTC. Encoded protein: CAWSVGLAAANYGYTF. Full variable domain (rest looked up from reference TRBV30 and TRBJ1-2): SQTIHQWPATLVQPVGSPLSLECTVEGTSNPNLYWYRQAAGRGLQLLFYSVGIGQISSEVPQNLSASRPQDRQFILSSKKLLLSDSGFYLCAWSVGLAAANYGYTFGSGTRLTVV.